These 29 T cell receptor beta chains originate from one sample sequenced in a study of T cells expressing NK-cell markers. No DNA is given; TCRdb re-called the 5' RACE reads and lists each CDR3 protein once. This table holds roughly 390,000 distinct CDR3 sequences. What was sequenced was blood T cells: a sorted CD56 or NKG2C T cell subset, CD4+ or CD8+ T cells, or bulk PBMC T cells (not recorded which). The receptors shown here come from a woman between 50 and 59 years old in good health.

The chain has TRBV3-1 and TRBJ2-7. Germline values: CDR1 LGHDT, CDR2 YNNKEL (reference sequence). The CDR3 is made up of 14 amino acids. The CDR3 protein is CASSQALKPYEQYF.

The rearrangement uses TRBV29-1 and TRBJ1-1. The V gene's germline CDR1 is SQVTM and CDR2 ANQGSEA. CDR3 length: 13 residues. The CDR3: CSVGSGVGTEAFF.

J is TRBJ2-5 and V is TRBV20-1; the TRBD2 assignment by TCRdb is unverifiable without DNA. The CDR3 length is 16 residues. CDR1 and CDR2 (germline): DFQATT, SNEGSKA (reference sequence). The CDR3 sequence is CSARSARTSFAETQYF.

The V gene is TRBV10-1, the J gene TRBJ2-1. Germline V gene data show CDR1 as WNHNN and CDR2 as SYGVQD (reference sequence). The CDR3 is made up of 14 amino acids. The CDR3 sequence is CASGVSRAYNEQFF.

This chain connects TRBV12-3 or TRBV12-4 to TRBJ2-3. The CDR3 runs 14 residues. The CDR3 region is CASSLPLAPDTQYF.

The V call is TRBV20-1, the J call TRBJ2-7; the TCRdb D gene call, TRBD1, has no DNA to confirm it. Per the germline V gene, CDR1 is DFQATT and CDR2 is SNEGSKA (reference sequence). There are 15 residues in the CDR3. The CDR3 sequence: CSATSGNFGGYEQYF.

The V and J genes are TRBV5-5 and TRBJ2-3. CDR3 length: 14 amino acids. Germline V gives CDR1 SGHKS, CDR2 YYEKEE (reference sequence). The CDR3 loop is CASDDVVITDTQYF.

V is TRBV5-1 and J is TRBJ2-1; absent DNA, TCRdb's TRBD1 call cannot be checked. The CDR3 is made up of 15 amino acids. Germline CDR1 reads SGHRS; CDR2 reads YFSETQ. The CDR3 sequence: CASSLPQGRENEQFF. Variable domain in full (rest from reference TRBV5-1 and TRBJ2-1): KAGVTQTPRYLIKTRGQQVTLSCSPISGHRSVSWYQQTPGQGLQFLFEYFSETQRNKGNFPGRFSGRQFSNSRSEMNVSTLELGDSALYLCASSLPQGRENEQFFGPGTRLTVL.

The chain is built from TRBV29-1 and TRBJ2-3; TCRdb proposes TRBD2, but this gene call is untestable without DNA. The CDR3 extends over 13 amino acids. CDR1 and CDR2 (germline): SQVTM, ANQGSEA. The CDR3: CSVDILAGVTQYF.

V gene TRBV12-3 or TRBV12-4 combines with J gene TRBJ2-2; no DNA is available, so the TRBD1 call from TCRdb remains unchecked. This CDR3 spans 15 amino acids. CDR3 loop: CASTPSGERSGELFF.

J is TRBJ2-5 and V is TRBV5-1; TCRdb selects TRBD1, and the lack of DNA leaves this call unchecked. CDR1 and CDR2 from the germline V gene are SGHRS and YFSETQ. The CDR3 covers 15 residues. The chain's CDR3 is CASSSIMGQQETQYF.

The rearrangement joins TRBV5-1 to TRBJ1-2; TCRdb proposes TRBD1, but this gene call is untestable without DNA. Germline values: CDR1 SGHRS, CDR2 YFSETQ. The CDR3 spans 13 residues. The CDR3 protein is CASSPPNRDGYTF.

The chain has TRBV7-8 and TRBJ2-1; checking the TCRdb D call of TRBD2 is not possible without DNA. CDR3 length: 14 residues. Germline CDR1 and CDR2: SGHVS and FQNEAQ. This chain's CDR3 is CASSFVARTNEQFF. Filled out from reference TRBV7-8 and TRBJ2-1, the complete variable domain reads GAGVSQSPRYKVAKRGQDVALRCDPISGHVSLFWYQQALGQGPEFLTYFQNEAQLDKSGLPSDRFFAERPEGSVSTLKIQRTQQEDSAVYLCASSFVARTNEQFFGPGTRLTVL.

The chain uses TRBV24-1 and TRBJ2-1. Germline CDR1 KGHDR, CDR2 SFDVKD. CDR3 size: 14 residues. The CDR3 region is CATSELWNKVGQFF.

This rearrangement joins TRBV18 to TRBJ2-1; the D call of TRBD2 rests on TCRdb alone, since no DNA is present to check it. The germline V gene encodes CDR1 KGHSH and CDR2 LQKENI. The CDR3 length is 12 residues. The CDR3 loop reads CASSPASGNRFF.

The chain carries TRBV5-1 and TRBJ2-1; TCRdb lists TRBD1, though no DNA is available to test this call. This CDR3 has 12 amino acids. Germline V gives CDR1 SGHRS, CDR2 YFSETQ. The CDR3 region is CASSGDRGEQFF.

This rearrangement joins TRBV20-1 to TRBJ1-2; TCRdb picks TRBD1, but there is no DNA to check that call. CDR3 length equals 12 residues. Germline V gene sequence: CDR1 DFQATT, CDR2 SNEGSKA (reference sequence). CDR3 region: CSASWQGYGYTF.

This rearrangement joins TRBV19 to TRBJ2-5; the D call of TRBD2 rests on TCRdb alone, since no DNA is present to check it. The CDR3 runs to 15 residues. Germline V gene data show CDR1 as LNHDA and CDR2 as SQIVND (reference sequence). CDR3 in amino acids: CASRNFGLAGQTQYF. The full variable domain, with the rest looked up from reference TRBV19 and TRBJ2-5, is DGGITQSPKYLFRKEGQNVTLSCEQNLNHDAMYWYRQDPGQGLRLIYYSQIVNDFQKGDIAEGYSVSREKKESFPLTVTSAQKNPTAFYLCASRNFGLAGQTQYFGPGTRLLVL.

The chain is built from TRBV5-1 and TRBJ2-5; TCRdb proposes TRBD2, but this gene call is untestable without DNA. The CDR3 has 19 residues. The germline gives CDR1 SGHRS, CDR2 YFSETQ. CDR3 sequence: CASSPPPLRLTLKKETQYF.

V is TRBV29-1 and J is TRBJ1-3; the TCRdb D gene call, TRBD1, has no DNA to confirm it. The CDR3 runs 12 residues. CDR1 is SQVTM and CDR2 is ANQGSEA in the germline V gene. CDR3 in amino acids: CSAGHGGNTIYF.

The V gene is TRBV25-1, the J gene TRBJ2-2; TCRdb's assignment of TRBD1 cannot be checked, as there is no DNA. The CDR3 extends over 15 amino acids. CDR1 MGHDK and CDR2 SYGVNS come from the germline V gene. The CDR3 loop reads CASSGTGGTAGELFF.

V is TRBV29-1 and J is TRBJ2-3; the TRBD2 assignment by TCRdb is unverifiable without DNA. CDR3 size: 14 residues. Looked up from germline, CDR1 is SQVTM and CDR2 is ANQGSEA. CDR3 amino acids: CSVPSLAGSDTQYF.

The V call is TRBV20-1, the J call TRBJ2-1; TCRdb's D call of TRBD2 is untestable without DNA. Germline V lookup: CDR1 DFQATT, CDR2 SNEGSKA (reference sequence). The CDR3 contains 15 residues. The CDR3: CSATPLAGEGGEQFF.

The chain employs TRBV5-5 and TRBJ1-3; TCRdb gives TRBD1 as the D gene, but with no DNA this cannot be confirmed. Germline lookup yields CDR1 SGHKS and CDR2 YYEKEE (reference sequence). The CDR3 is made up of 16 amino acids. CDR3 in amino acids: CASSSRDRGSGNTIYF.

The chain is built from TRBV3-1 and TRBJ2-1; TCRdb indicates TRBD2, and absent DNA this call remains unverified. Germline V gene lookup returns CDR1 LGHDT and CDR2 YNNKEL (reference sequence). The CDR3 length is 13 residues. The CDR3 sequence: CASSELAGGPWFF.

The CDR3 loop is CASSLESEDTQYF. The genes are TRBV7-9 and TRBJ2-3. The length of the CDR3 is 13 residues. Germline V gene sequence: CDR1 SEHNR, CDR2 FQNEAQ (reference sequence). Full variable domain (outside the CDR3, taken from reference TRBV7-9 and TRBJ2-3): DTGVSQNPRHKITKRGQNVTFRCDPISEHNRLYWYRQTLGQGPEFLTYFQNEAQLEKSRLLSDRFSAERPKGSFSTLEIQRTEQGDSAMYLCASSLESEDTQYFGPGTRLTVL.

The V gene is TRBV10-1, the J gene TRBJ2-2; no DNA is available, so the TRBD2 call from TCRdb remains unchecked. The CDR3 is 17 residues long. CDR1 is WNHNN, CDR2 SYGVQD, per germline (reference sequence). CDR3 residues: CASSESKWGDRTGELFF.

CDR3 amino acids: CASSFQAVSYNEQFF. The rearrangement uses TRBV11-2 and TRBJ2-1. Germline values: CDR1 SGHAT, CDR2 FQNNGV. The CDR3 consists of 15 residues.

This chain uses TRBV7-8 with TRBJ2-7; TCRdb selects TRBD2, and the lack of DNA leaves this call unchecked. Germline CDR1 and CDR2: SGHVS and FQNEAQ. CDR3 size: 17 residues. CDR3 region: CASSSTALAEKPYEQYF.